These 10 T cell receptor beta chains originate from one sample sequenced in a study of T cells in Graves' hyperthyroidism and ophthalmopathy. The CDR3 regions of TCR beta were amplified from RNA transcripts. Primed by the HTBI set, a first-round RT-PCR was run on the TCR CDR3. One entry per CDR3 protein, called by TCRdb with MiXCR from the multiplex PCR reads. This table holds some 92,000 distinct CDR3 sequences, about 37% found once. The specimen sequenced was peripheral blood or thyroid tissue (not recorded which). These receptors were collected from a woman aged 25 to 45 with Graves' hyperthyroidism.

As DNA, the CDR3 is TGTGCCATCAGCGCGGACAGGGGCCACTATGGCTACACCTTC. Amino acids: CAISADRGHYGYTF. The chain joins TRBV10-3 to TRBJ1-2, with 9 bases lining up with TRBD1. The CDR3 totals 14 residues. J gave up 3 bases and V 6 bases, and 5 bases lay outside the gene matches. The germline gives CDR1 ENHRY, CDR2 SYGVKD.

In its sample, this clonotype was seen once. The chain recombines TRBV7-9 with TRBJ2-6; D gene ambiguous. This CDR3 has 17 amino acids. Germline lookup yields CDR1 SEHNR and CDR2 FQNEAQ (reference sequence). With 5 bases removed from V and 0 bases from J, the gap between germline ends came to 14 bases. CDR3 coding DNA: TGTGCCAGCAGCACCCCCGGACGGTACTCTGGGGCCAACGTCCTGACTTTC. It yields the protein CASSTPGRYSGANVLTF.

Concerning this clonotype: No DNA is shown, since the ends of the CDR3 on it are uncertain; the CDR3 is the one TCRdb lists. V and J are TRBV7-8 and TRBJ2-7; TRBD2 was called by the table and not checked on the DNA. The CDR3 is 22 amino acids long, termini counted. Germline CDR1 is SGHVS and CDR2 is FQNEAQ. The CDR3 protein is CASTNQTSMYLCASSPGREQYF.

V is TRBV24-1 and J is TRBJ1-1; 8 nucleotides align to TRBD1. CDR1 KGHDR and CDR2 SFDVKD come from the germline V gene. The CDR3 contains 15 residues. V shed 4 bases, J shed 5 bases, and the junction held 8 bases outside the gene matches. The CDR3 sequence: CATSEAGTGRTEAFF. DNA for the CDR3: TGTGCCACCAGTGAGGCCGGGACAGGACGGACTGAAGCTTTCTTT.

The rearrangement joins TRBV28 to TRBJ2-7, with 16 positions matching TRBD2. The germline V gene encodes CDR1 MDHEN and CDR2 SYDVKM. The V segment lost 2 bases and the J segment 3 bases; nucleotides outside the gene matches: 13. CDR3 length equals 20 residues. CDR3 sequence: CASSLISTGTSGRAIYEQYF. The CDR3 bases are TGTGCCAGCAGTTTAATATCAACCGGGACTAGCGGGAGGGCCATCTACGAGCAGTACTTC.

In its sample, this clonotype was seen a few times. The CDR3 protein is CASSLAGGLEGYQETQYF. The DNA of the CDR3 is TGTGCCAGCAGCTTAGCCGGGGGGCTGGAGGGGTACCAAGAGACCCAGTACTTC. The chain is built from TRBV7-6 and TRBJ2-5, with a tentative D call TRBD2 (7 bases). Trimming cost V 0 bases and J 0 bases, with 17 bases left between them. Germline V gives CDR1 SGHVS, CDR2 FNYEAQ. The CDR3 runs 18 residues.

This clonotype showed up many times. This chain joins TRBV18 and TRBJ1-2; no reliable D call. The V gene lost 0 bases and the J gene lost 4 bases, with 9 bases spanning the gap. The CDR3 runs to 14 residues. Germline V gives CDR1 KGHSH, CDR2 LQKENI. CDR3 residues: CASSPPFRTYGYTF. DNA of the CDR3: TGTGCCAGCTCACCACCTTTCAGAACCTATGGCTACACCTTC.

Details on this clonotype: Being one base from a much bigger clone, this may be a read error. This rearrangement joins TRBV6-1 to TRBJ2-3; possible D gene TRBD1, 5 bases. The CDR3 is made up of 14 amino acids. Germline V gene sequence: CDR1 MNHNS, CDR2 SASEGT. Trimming removed 5 bases from V and 2 bases from J, with 11 bases in between. The CDR3 spells CASSFRQITDTQYF. CDR3 in DNA: TGTGCCAGCAGTTTCCGACAGATCACAGATACGCAGTATTTT.

At least ten counts were recorded for this clonotype. The J gene is TRBJ1-1, the V gene TRBV5-8; 9 bases map to TRBD1. The CDR3 loop spans 12 amino acids. The ends lost 4 bases at V and 13 bases at J; junction bases unmatched: 8. In germline, CDR1 is SGHTS, CDR2 YDEGEE. CDR3 nucleotides: TGTGCCAGCAGCGTGACAGGGGGTTACGGTTTCTTT. Amino acids: CASSVTGGYGFF.

As to this clonotype: A clone one base away is much larger, so this may be a read error. V usage is TRBV28 and J usage is TRBJ1-2, with 7 bases that match TRBD1. This CDR3 is 13 amino acids long. Germline trimming cut 8 bases from V and 2 bases from J; bases unmatched to any gene: 5. In germline, CDR1 is MDHEN, CDR2 SYDVKM. CDR3 residues: CASGRGQNYGYTF. The CDR3 DNA sequence: TGTGCCAGCGGTAGGGGACAGAACTATGGCTACACCTTC.